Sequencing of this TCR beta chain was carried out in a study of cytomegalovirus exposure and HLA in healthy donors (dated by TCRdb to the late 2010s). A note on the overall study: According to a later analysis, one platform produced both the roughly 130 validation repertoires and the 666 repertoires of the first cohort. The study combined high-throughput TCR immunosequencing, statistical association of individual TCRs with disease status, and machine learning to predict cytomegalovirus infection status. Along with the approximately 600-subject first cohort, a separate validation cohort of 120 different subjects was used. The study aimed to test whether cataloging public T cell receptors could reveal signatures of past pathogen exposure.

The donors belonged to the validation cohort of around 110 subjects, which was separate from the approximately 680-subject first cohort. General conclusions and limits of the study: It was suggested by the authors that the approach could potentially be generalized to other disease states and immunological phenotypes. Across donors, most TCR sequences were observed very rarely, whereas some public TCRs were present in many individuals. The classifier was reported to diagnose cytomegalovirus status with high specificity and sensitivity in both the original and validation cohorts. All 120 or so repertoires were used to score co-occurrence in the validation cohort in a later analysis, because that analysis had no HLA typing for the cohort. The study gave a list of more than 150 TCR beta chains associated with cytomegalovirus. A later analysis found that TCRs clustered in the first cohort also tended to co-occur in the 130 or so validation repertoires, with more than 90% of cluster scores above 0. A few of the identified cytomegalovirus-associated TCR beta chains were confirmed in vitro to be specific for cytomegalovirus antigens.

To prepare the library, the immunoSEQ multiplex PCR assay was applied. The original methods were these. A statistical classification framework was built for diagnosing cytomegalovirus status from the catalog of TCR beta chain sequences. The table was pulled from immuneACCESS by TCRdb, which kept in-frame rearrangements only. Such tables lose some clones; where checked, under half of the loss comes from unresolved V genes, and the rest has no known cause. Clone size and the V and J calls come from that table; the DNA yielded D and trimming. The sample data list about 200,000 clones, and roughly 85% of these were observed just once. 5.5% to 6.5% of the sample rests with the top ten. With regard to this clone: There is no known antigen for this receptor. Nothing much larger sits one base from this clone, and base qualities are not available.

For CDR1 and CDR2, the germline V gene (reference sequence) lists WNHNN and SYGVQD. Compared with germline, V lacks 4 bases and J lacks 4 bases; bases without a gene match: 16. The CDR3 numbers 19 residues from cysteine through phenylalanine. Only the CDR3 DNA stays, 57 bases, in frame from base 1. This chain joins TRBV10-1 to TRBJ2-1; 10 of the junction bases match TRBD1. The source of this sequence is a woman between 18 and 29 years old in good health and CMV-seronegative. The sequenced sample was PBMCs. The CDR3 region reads CASSGGQGGGLSSYNEQFF. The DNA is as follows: TGCGCCAGCAGTGGTGGACAGGGGGGAGGTCTTAGCTCATACAATGAGCAGTTCTTC.